The source of this TCR beta chain is a study of graft-versus-host responses after intestinal transplantation. Study in general: All recipients were transplanted with multivisceral, liver-intestinal, or isolated intestinal grafts. General study points: Early declines in HvG clones that occurred post-transplant were associated with peak circulating GvH clone levels.

TCRdb's table, derived via immunoSEQ multiplex PCR, lists solely in-frame clones and lacks some. This table holds 8,000 to 9,500 clones, 30% to 40% found once. Co-plating was performed using 200,000 CFSE-labeled responder cells and 200,000 irradiated, violet-dye-labeled stimulator cells. This specimen was alloreactive CD8+ T cells from a mixed lymphocyte reaction culture, taken before intestinal transplant. Subset denoted: CFSE-low proliferating T cells sorted from roughly 6-day pre-transplant mixed lymphocyte reaction (GvH or HvG direction). The TCR comes from a human patient who received an intestinal transplant.

The CDR3 region has the DNA TGTGCCAGCAAGTACAGGGGGCGCGATGGCTACACCTTC. This encodes CASKYRGRDGYTF. This rearrangement joins TRBV28 to TRBJ1-2; 9 bases agree with TRBD1. CDR1 and CDR2 from the germline V gene are MDHEN and SYDVKM. The ends lost 7 bases at V and 6 bases at J; junction bases unmatched: 6. This CDR3 is 13 amino acids long.